Included here is one T cell receptor beta chain sequence, with context. This specimen comes from a study of CD8 T cells in Susac syndrome. The CD8+ and CD4+ T cells were isolated magnetically using a negative isolation approach, whereas the TEMRA cells were enriched by FACS. CDR3 length equals 13 residues. The V and J ends lost 6 bases and 3 bases, in that order; junction bases with no gene match: 4. CDR1 and CDR2 (germline): MNHNS, SASEGT. Reverse transcription of roughly 0.5 to 1 ug RNA was carried out with random hexamers. TCRdb redid the calling of the immunoSEQ multiplex PCR reads with MiXCR, one entry per CDR3 protein. The sample lists more than 95,000 distinct CDR3 sequences, around 94% occurring once.

Sequenced: CD4+ T cells from PBMCs. The chain has TRBV6-1 and TRBJ2-7, with TRBD1 matching over 8 bases. The TCR was taken from a human donor with multiple sclerosis. CDR3 DNA: TGTGCCAGCAGGGGACAGGCACACTACGAGCAGTACTTC. Translated: CASRGQAHYEQYF.